Listed here are 3 T cell receptor beta chains from one sample, sequenced in a study of vaccination and CD4 T cells after COVID-19. Cultured CD4+ T-cell DNA underwent Oncomine TCR Beta short-read sequencing. TCRdb used MiXCR to reprocess the PCR reads, holding one entry per CDR3 protein. The sample holds 15,000 to 20,000 distinct CDR3 sequences, more than 55% seen once. These receptors' targets are unknown. Treatment here: roughly 10-day PBMC culture with coronavirus spike peptide pools or control peptides (ViraFEST assay). Sample: CD4+ T cells from blood, cultured in vitro. The receptor source for this set is a human donor who had recovered from COVID-19.

The chain joins TRBV5-6 to TRBJ2-7, with D unresolved. Trimming took off 4 bases at V and 3 bases at J, with 8 bases between the two ends. The CDR3 spans 12 residues. Looked up from germline, CDR1 is SGHDT and CDR2 is YYEEEE. Here the CDR3 DNA reads TGTGCCAGCAGCAAAGACGGCTACGAGCAGTACTTC. It encodes CASSKDGYEQYF.

V is TRBV15 and J is TRBJ2-1, with D maybe TRBD2 (6 bases). The V and J ends lost 1 base and 8 bases respectively, with 9 bases between them. This CDR3 contains 13 residues. Germline V CDR1 and CDR2: LNHNV, YYDKDF (reference sequence). The CDR3 sequence is CATSRGRDYEQFF. In DNA form, the CDR3 reads TGTGCCACCAGCAGAGGCAGGGACTATGAGCAGTTCTTC.

There are a few counts of this clonotype. This sequence joins TRBV12-3 or TRBV12-4 and TRBJ1-1; a possible D gene is TRBD1 (6 bases). Trimming took 6 bases from V and 5 from J, leaving 13 bases between them. The CDR3 spans 13 residues. CDR3 protein: CASSPSTGTEAFF. The CDR3 DNA reads as TGTGCCAGCAGCCCCTCGACAGGAACTGAAGCTTTCTTT.